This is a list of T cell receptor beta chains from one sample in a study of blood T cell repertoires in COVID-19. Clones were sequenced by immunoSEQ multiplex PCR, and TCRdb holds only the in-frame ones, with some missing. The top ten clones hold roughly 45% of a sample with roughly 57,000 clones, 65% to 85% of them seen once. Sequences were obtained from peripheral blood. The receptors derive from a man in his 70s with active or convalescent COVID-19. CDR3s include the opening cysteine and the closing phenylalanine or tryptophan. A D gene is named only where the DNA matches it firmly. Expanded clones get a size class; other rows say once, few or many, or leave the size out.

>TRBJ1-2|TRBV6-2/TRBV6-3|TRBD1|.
TGTGCCAGCAGTTACTCGAGGGGACAGGGGGAAGGCTACACCTTC
CASSYSRGQGEGYTF
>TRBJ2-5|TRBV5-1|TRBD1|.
TGCGCCAGCAGCTTCTCAGGGGGCGAGACCCAGTACTTC
CASSFSGGETQYF
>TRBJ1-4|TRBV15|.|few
TGTGCCACCAGCAGGGCGGCTAATGAAAAACTGTTTTTT
CATSRAANEKLFF
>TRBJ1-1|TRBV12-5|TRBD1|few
TGTGCTAGTGGTTTACCCGACAGGGGGCTGTTTGAAGCTTTCTTT
CASGLPDRGLFEAFF
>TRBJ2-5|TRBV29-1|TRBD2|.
TGCAGCGTTACTAGCGAGGTGTACCAAGAGACCCAGTACTTC
CSVTSEVYQETQYF
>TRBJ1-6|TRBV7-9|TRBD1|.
TGTGCCAGCAGCTTGACAGGGGCTAATTCACCCCTCCACTTT
CASSLTGANSPLHF
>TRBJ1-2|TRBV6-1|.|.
TGTGCCAGCAGTGACCGGGGGGCTGCTAACTATGGCTACACCTTC
CASSDRGAANYGYTF
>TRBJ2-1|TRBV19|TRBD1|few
TGTGCCAGTAGTATAGCAGGCTTTGGGGGACAGGGGGCCTACAATGAGCAGTTCTTC
CASSIAGFGGQGAYNEQFF
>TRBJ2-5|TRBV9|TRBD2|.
TGTGCCAGCAGCGGTGGACTAGCGGGGGCCTGGGGAGAGACCCAGTACTTC
CASSGGLAGAWGETQYF
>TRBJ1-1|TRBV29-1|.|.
TGCAGCGTTGTCGCTAGGAGGAACACTGAAGCTTTCTTT
CSVVARRNTEAFF
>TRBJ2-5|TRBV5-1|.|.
TGCGCCAGCAGCTTGGCCCCCGGGGGAGAGACCCAGTACTTC
CASSLAPGGETQYF
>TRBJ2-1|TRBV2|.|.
TGTGCCAGCAGGAGTGACAGAAATGAGCAGTTCTTC
CASRSDRNEQFF
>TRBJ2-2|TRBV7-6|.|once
TGTGCCAGCAGCTTCTCAGGGGTGTACACCGGGGAGCTGTTTTTT
CASSFSGVYTGELFF
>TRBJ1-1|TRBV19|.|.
TGTGCCAGTAGATATCGGAGGGATCAAGCTTTCTTT
CASRYRRDQAFF
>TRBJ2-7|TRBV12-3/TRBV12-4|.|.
TGTGCCAGCAGAAGGACACTTACCTACGAGCAGTACTTC
CASRRTLTYEQYF
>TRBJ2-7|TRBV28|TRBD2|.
TGTGCCAGCAGTTCCCATCTAGCGGGGGGGATCTACGCACAGTACTTC
CASSSHLAGGIYAQYF
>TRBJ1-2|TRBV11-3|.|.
TGTGCCAGCAGCTTAGGACAGGCAAACTATGGCTACACCTTC
CASSLGQANYGYTF
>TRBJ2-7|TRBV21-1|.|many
TGTGCCAGCACCGAAGTGATTGACAGGGGGCACGAGCAGTACTTC
CASTEVIDRGHEQYF
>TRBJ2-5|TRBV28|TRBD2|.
TGTGCCACTAAGAATAGCGGGCACCAAGAGACCCAGTACTTC
CATKNSGHQETQYF
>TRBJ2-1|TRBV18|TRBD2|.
TGTGCCAGCTCAGCTCCCGGACTAGCGGGTCTCAATGAGCAGTTCTTC
CASSAPGLAGLNEQFF
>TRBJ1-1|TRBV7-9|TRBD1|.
TGTGCCAGCAGTCCACGGACAGGGGGCTTAGGCACTGAAGCTTTCTTT
CASSPRTGGLGTEAFF
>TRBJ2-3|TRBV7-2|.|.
TGTGCCAGCAGCGCCGGAGGTCGGATCACAGATACGCAGTATTTT
CASSAGGRITDTQYF